The source of this T cell receptor beta chain is a study of identical twins. TCRdb reprocessed the 5' RACE reads with MiXCR, giving one entry per CDR3 protein. The data hold hundreds of thousands of distinct CDR3 sequences, with more than 6.5% observed a single time. Points on this clonotype: As yet, its antigen is unknown. A much larger clone differs by one base, so this may be a read error.

Study results and limitations: Abundant beta clonotypes from cord blood had fewer insertions, unlike memory repertoires, which showed none. Recombination models fit unrelated individuals' TCR alpha sharing but underestimated twins'.

With no exceptions, donors were healthy Caucasians. CDR1 and CDR2 (germline): SEHNR, FQNEAQ (reference sequence). Between the trimmed V and J ends, which lost 5 bases and 9 bases, there was a span of 14 bases. This CDR3 has 13 amino acids. Another study also made use of these data, one on yellow fever vaccine responses in identical twins. That report adds: It has been reported that, in twins, the vaccine T cell response seemed partly convergent and partly personalized.

This clonotype originated in a woman under 30 in good health. This chain links TRBV7-9 with TRBJ2-1, with unresolved D. Material for sequencing was memory (CD45RO+) T cells sorted from blood. In DNA, the CDR3 is TGTGCCAGCAGCCCCGGATCTCGTATTGAGCAGTTCTTC. This gives the protein CASSPGSRIEQFF.